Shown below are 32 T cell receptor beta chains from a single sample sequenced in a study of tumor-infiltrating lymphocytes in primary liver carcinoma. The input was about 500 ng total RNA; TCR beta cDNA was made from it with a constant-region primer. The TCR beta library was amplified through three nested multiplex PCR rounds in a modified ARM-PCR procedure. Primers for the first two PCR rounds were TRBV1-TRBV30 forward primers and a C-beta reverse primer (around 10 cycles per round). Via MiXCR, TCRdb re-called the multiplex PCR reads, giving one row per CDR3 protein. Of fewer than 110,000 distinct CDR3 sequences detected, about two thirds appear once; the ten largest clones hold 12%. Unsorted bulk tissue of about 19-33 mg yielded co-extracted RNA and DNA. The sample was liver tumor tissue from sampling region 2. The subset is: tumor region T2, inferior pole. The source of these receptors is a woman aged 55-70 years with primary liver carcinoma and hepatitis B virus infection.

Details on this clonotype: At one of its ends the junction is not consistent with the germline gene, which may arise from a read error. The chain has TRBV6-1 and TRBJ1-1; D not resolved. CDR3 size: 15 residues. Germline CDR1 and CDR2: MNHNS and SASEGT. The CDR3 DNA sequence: TGTACCAGCAGTTCCCCGGGCCTTGGAAACACTGAAGCTTTCTTT. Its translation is CTSSSPGLGNTEAFF.

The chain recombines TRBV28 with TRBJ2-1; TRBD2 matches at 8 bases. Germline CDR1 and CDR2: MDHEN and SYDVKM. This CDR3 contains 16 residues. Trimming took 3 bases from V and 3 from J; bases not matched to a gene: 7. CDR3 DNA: TGTGCCAGCAGTTTTATGGCTAGCGGGCTCTACAATGAGCAGTTCTTC. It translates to CASSFMASGLYNEQFF.

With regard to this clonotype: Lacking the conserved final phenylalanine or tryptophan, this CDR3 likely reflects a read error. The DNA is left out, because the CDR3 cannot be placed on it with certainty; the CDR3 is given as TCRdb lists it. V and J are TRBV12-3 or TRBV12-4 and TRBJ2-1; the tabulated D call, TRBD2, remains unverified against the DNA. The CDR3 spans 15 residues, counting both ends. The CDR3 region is CASTRLRGDYNEHFL.

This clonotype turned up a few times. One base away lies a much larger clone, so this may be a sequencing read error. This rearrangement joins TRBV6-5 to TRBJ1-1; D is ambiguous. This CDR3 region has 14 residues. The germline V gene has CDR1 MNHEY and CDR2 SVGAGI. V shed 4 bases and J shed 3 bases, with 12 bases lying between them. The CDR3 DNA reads TGTGCCAGCAGTTCCTCCCGGGAGTACACTGAAGCTTTCTTT. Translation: CASSSSREYTEAFF.

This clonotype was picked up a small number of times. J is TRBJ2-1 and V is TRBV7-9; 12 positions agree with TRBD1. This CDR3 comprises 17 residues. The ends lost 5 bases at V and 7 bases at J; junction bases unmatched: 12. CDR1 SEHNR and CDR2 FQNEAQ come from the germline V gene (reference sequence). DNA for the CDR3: TGTGCCAGCAGCACCAAGAAGGGACAGGGGGCCGGAAATGAGCAGTTCTTC. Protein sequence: CASSTKKGQGAGNEQFF.

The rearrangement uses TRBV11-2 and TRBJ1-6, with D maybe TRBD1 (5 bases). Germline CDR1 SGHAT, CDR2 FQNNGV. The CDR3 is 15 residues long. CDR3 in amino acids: CACNLETGGNSPLHF. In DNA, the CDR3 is TGTGCGTGCAACTTAGAAACAGGAGGCAATTCACCCCTCCACTTT.

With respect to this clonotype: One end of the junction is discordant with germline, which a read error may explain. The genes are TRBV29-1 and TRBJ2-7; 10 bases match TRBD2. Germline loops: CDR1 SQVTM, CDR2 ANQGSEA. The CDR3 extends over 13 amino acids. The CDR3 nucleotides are TGCAGCGTTAGGACTAGCGGACCGCACGAGGAGTACTTC. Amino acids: CSVRTSGPHEEYF.

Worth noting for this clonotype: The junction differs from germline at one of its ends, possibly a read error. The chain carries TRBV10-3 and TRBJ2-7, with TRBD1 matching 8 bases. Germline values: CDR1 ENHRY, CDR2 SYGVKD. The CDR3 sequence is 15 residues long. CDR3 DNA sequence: TGTGCCGTCAGTGAGTCATACAGGGGGTTCTACGAGCAGTACTTC. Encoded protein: CAVSESYRGFYEQYF.

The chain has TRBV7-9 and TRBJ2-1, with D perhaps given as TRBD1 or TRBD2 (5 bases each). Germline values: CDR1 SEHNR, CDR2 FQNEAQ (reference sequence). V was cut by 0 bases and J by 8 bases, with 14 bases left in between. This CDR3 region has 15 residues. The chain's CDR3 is CASSLAIAGSDEQFF. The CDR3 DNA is TGTGCCAGCAGCTTAGCGATCGCAGGGAGCGATGAGCAGTTCTTC. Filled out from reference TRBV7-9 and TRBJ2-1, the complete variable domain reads DTGVSQNPRHKITKRGQNVTFRCDPISEHNRLYWYRQTLGQGPEFLTYFQNEAQLEKSRLLSDRFSAERPKGSFSTLEIQRTEQGDSAMYLCASSLAIAGSDEQFFGPGTRLTVL.

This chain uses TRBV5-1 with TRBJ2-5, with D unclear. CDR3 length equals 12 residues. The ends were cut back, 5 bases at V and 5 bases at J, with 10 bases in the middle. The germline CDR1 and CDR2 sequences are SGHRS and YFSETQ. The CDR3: CASSSLEETQYF. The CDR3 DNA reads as TGCGCCAGCAGTTCGTTAGAGGAGACCCAGTACTTC.

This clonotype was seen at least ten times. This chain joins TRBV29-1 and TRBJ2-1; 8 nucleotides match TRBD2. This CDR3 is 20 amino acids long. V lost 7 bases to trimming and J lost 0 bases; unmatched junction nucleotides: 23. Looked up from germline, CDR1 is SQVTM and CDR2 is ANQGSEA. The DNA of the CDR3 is TGCAGCGCTAATATTCCCCCTGGGCTAGCGGGTCTCCACTCCTACAATGAGCAGTTCTTC. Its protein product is CSANIPPGLAGLHSYNEQFF.

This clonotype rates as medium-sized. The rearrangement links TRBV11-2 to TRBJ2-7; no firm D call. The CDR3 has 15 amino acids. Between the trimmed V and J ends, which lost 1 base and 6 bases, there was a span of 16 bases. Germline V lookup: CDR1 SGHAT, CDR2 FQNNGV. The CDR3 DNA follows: TGTGCCAGCAGCTTAGGGAATCGACGGCTAACCGAGCAGTACTTC. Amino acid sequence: CASSLGNRRLTEQYF. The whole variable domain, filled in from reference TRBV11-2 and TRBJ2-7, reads EAGVAQSPRYKIIEKRQSVAFWCNPISGHATLYWYQQILGQGPKLLIQFQNNGVVDDSQLPKDRFSAERLKGVDSTLKIQPAKLEDSAVYLCASSLGNRRLTEQYFGPGTRLTVT.

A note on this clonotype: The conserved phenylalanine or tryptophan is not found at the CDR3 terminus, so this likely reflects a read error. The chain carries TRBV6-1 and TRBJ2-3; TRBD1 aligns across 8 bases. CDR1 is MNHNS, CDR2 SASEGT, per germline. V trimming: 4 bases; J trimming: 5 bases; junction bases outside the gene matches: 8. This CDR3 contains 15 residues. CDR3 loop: CASSVMDREEDTQYL. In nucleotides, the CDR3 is TGTGCCAGCAGTGTAATGGACAGGGAGGAAGATACGCAGTATCTT.

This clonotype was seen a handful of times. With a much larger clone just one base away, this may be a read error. CDR3: CGVSQAGAEAFF. CDR3 coding DNA: TGCGGCGTGTCCCAAGCAGGGGCTGAAGCTTTCTTT. The rearrangement joins TRBV29-1 to TRBJ1-1, with D possibly TRBD1 on 6 matching bases. The CDR3 totals 12 residues. The germline V gene has CDR1 SQVTM and CDR2 ANQGSEA. Full variable domain (rest looked up from reference TRBV29-1 and TRBJ1-1): SAVISQKPSRDICQRGTSLTIQCQVDSQVTMMFWYRQQPGQSLTLIATANQGSEATYESGFVIDKFPISRPNLTFSTLTVSNMSPEDSSIYLCGVSQAGAEAFFGQGTRLTVV.

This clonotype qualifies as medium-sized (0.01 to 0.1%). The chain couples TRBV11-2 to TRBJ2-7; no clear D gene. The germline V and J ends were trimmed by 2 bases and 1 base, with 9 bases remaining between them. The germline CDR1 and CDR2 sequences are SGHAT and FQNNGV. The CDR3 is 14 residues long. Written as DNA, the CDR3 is TGTGCCAGCAGCTTATGGGGTCCGTCCTACGAGCAGTACTTC. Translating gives CASSLWGPSYEQYF.

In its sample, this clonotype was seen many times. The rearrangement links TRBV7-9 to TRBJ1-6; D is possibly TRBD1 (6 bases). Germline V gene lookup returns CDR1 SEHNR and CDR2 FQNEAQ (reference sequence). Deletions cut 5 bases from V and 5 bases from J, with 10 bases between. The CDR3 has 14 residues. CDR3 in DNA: TGTGCCAGCAGCCGCGGACAGAATAATTCACCCCTCCACTTT. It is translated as CASSRGQNNSPLHF. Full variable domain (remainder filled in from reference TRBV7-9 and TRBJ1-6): DTGVSQNPRHKITKRGQNVTFRCDPISEHNRLYWYRQTLGQGPEFLTYFQNEAQLEKSRLLSDRFSAERPKGSFSTLEIQRTEQGDSAMYLCASSRGQNNSPLHFGNGTRLTVT.

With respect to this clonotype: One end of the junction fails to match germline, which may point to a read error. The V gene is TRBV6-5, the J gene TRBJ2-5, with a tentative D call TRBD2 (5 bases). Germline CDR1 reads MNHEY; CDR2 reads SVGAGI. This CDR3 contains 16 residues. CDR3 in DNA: TGTGCCAGCAGTTACCATCCCAGGAGGAACCAAGAGACCCAGTGCTTC. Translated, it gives CASSYHPRRNQETQCF.

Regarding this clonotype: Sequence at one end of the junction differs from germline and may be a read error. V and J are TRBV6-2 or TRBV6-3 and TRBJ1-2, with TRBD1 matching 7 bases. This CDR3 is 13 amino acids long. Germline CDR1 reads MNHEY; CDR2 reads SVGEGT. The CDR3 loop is CTSSETGERCYTF. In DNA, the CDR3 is TGTACCAGCAGTGAAACAGGGGAGCGCTGCTACACCTTC.

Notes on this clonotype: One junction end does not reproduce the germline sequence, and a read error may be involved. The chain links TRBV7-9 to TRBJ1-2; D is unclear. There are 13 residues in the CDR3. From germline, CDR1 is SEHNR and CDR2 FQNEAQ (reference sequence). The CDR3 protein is CARSFREEDGYTF. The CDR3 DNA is TGTGCCCGCAGCTTTAGGGAGGAGGATGGCTACACCTTC.

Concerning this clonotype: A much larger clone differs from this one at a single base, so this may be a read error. CDR3 bases: TGCAGCGTTGAGGGAACAGGGGGATCCATGAACACTGGAGCTTCCTTT. It codes for CSVEGTGGSMNTGASF. The rearrangement links TRBV29-1 to TRBJ1-1; 8 bases match TRBD1. The CDR3 covers 16 residues. Germline values: CDR1 SQVTM, CDR2 ANQGSEA.

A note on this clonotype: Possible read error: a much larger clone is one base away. For the CDR3, the DNA is TGTGCCAGCAGCGCACGAGCGGGGGGTACGGCTGAGCAGTTATTC. Translating gives CASSARAGGTAEQLF. The genes are TRBV7-3 and TRBJ2-1, with 9 bases that match TRBD2. Germline CDR1 reads SGHTA; CDR2 reads FQGTGA. The CDR3 has 15 residues.

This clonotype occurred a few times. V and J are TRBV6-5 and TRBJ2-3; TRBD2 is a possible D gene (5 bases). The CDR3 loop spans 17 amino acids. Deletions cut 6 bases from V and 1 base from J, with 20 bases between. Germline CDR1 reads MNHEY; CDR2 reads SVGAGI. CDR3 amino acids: CASSRLALSGGTDTQYF. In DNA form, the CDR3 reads TGTGCCAGCAGCCGATTAGCGCTGAGTGGGGGCACAGATACGCAGTATTTT.

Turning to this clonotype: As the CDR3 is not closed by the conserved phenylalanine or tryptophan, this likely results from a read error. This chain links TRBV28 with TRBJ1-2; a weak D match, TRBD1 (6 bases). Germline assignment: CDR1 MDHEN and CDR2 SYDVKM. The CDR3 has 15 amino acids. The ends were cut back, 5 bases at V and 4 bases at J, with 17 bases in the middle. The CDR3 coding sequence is TGTGCCAGCAGTGGGGGACACGCTCCCTCCTATGGCTACACCCTC. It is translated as CASSGGHAPSYGYTL.

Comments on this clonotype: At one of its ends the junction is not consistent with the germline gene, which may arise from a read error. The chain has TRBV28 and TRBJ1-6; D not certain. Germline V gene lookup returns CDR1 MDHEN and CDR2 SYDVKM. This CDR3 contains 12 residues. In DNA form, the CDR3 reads TGTGCCAGTAGCCGTCCGAATTCACACCTCCACTTT. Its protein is CASSRPNSHLHF.

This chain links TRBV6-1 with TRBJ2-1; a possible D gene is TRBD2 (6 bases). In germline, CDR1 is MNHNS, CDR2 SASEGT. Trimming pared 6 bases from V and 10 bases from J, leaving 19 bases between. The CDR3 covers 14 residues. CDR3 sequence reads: CASSRETMVGEQFF. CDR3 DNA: TGTGCCAGCAGCCGGGAGACTATGGTAGGCGAGCAGTTCTTC.

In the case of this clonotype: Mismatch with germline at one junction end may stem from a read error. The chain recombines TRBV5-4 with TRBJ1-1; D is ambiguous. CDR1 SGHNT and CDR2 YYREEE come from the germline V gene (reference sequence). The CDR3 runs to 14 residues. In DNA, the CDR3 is TGTGCCAGAAGCTTGGGTGTCCAGAACACTGAAGCTTTCTTT. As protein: CARSLGVQNTEAFF.

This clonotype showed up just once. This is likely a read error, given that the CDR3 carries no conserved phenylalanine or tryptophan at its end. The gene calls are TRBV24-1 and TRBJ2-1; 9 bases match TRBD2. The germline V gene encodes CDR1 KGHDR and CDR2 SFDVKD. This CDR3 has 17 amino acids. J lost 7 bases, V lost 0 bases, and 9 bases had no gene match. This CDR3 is CATSDLGISGSQNEQFL. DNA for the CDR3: TGTGCCACCAGTGATTTGGGGATTAGCGGGAGTCAAAATGAGCAGTTCTTA.

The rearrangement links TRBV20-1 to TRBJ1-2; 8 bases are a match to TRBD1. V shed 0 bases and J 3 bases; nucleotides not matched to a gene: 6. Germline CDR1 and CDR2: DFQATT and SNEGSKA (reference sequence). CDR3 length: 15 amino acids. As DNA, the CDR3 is TGCAGTGCTAGAGATTGGACAGGGATAGACTATGGCTACACCTTC. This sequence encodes CSARDWTGIDYGYTF.

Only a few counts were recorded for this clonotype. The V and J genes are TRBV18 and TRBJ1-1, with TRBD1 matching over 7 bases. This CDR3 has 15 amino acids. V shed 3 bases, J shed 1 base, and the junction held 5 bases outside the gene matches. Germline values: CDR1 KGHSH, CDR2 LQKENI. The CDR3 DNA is TGTGCCAGCTCACCGTCCGGGACAGCGAACACTGAAGCTTTCTTT. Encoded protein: CASSPSGTANTEAFF.

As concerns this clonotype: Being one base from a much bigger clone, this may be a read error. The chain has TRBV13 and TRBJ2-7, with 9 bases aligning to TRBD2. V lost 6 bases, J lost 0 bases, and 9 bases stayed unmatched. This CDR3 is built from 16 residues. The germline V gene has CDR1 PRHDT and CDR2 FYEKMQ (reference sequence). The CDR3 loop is CASRSTTSGCSYEQYF. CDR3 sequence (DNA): TGTGCCAGCAGATCCACTACTAGCGGGTGCTCCTACGAGCAGTACTTC. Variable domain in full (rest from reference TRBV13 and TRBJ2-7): AAGVIQSPRHLIKEKRETATLKCYPIPRHDTVYWYQQGPGQDPQFLISFYEKMQSDKGSIPDRFSAQQFSDYHSELNMSSLELGDSALYFCASRSTTSGCSYEQYFGPGTRLTVT.

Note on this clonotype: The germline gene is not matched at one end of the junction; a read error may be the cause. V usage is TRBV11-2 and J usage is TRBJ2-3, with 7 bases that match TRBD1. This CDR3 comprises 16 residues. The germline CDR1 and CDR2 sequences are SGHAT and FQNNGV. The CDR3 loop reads CASSLAGQATTNTQYF. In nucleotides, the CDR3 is TGTGCCAGCAGTTTAGCCGGACAGGCGACCACAAATACGCAGTATTTT. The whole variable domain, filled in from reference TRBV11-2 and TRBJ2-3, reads EAGVAQSPRYKIIEKRQSVAFWCNPISGHATLYWYQQILGQGPKLLIQFQNNGVVDDSQLPKDRFSAERLKGVDSTLKIQPAKLEDSAVYLCASSLAGQATTNTQYFGPGTRLTVL.

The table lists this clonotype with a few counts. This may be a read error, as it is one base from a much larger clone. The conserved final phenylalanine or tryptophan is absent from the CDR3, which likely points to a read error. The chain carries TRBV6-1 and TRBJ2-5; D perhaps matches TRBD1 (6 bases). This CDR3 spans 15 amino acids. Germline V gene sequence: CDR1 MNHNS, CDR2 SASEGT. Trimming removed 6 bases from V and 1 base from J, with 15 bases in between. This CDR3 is CASRGAGTIQETQYL. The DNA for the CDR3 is TGTGCCAGCAGAGGAGCTGGGACAATCCAAGAGACCCAGTACCTC.